Below, one T cell receptor (beta chain) is given with its context. This specimen comes from a study of identical twins. TCRdb used MiXCR to reprocess the 5' RACE reads, holding one entry per CDR3 protein. The sample consists of 1.5 million to 2 million distinct CDR3 sequences, less than 40% of them appearing once. Sequenced sample: cord blood. The origin of this receptor is a newborn girl in good health.

This CDR3 reads CASSQDRLALGNEQFF. In nucleotides, the CDR3 is TGTGCCAGCAGCCAAGATAGACTAGCGTTGGGCAATGAGCAGTTCTTC. The V and J genes are TRBV14 and TRBJ2-1, with 8 positions matching TRBD2. Germline CDR1 SGHDN, CDR2 FVKESK. With 0 bases clipped from V and 6 bases from J, the junction kept 7 bases outside the gene matches. CDR3 length: 16 amino acids.